These T cell receptor beta chains were read from a single sample in a study of blood T cell repertoires in COVID-19. This table comes from immunoSEQ multiplex PCR, and its TCRdb copy is limited to in-frame clones, with some not included. Of roughly 87,000 clones listed, about 78% are singletons. Source material: peripheral blood. These receptors all come from an elderly woman with acute or convalescent COVID-19. CDR3s include the opening cysteine and the closing phenylalanine or tryptophan. The order of the fields is CDR3 length, D gene, J gene, V gene, clone size, CDR3 protein, CDR3 DNA. The D gene is left open where the match is weak. Clone size is stated in some rows and not others, as once, few, many or a class when expanded.

11	NA	TRBJ2-3	TRBV6-5	NA	CASSSAGTQYF	TGTGCCAGCAGTTCTGCGGGTACGCAGTATTTT
17	NA	TRBJ1-4	TRBV4-1	few	CASSRTGWGSTNEKLFF	TGCGCCAGCAGCCGAACAGGGTGGGGCTCTACTAATGAAAAACTGTTTTTT
14	TRBD1	TRBJ1-3	TRBV6-5	few	CASSLRDRGNTIYF	TGTGCCAGCTCTCTAAGGGACAGGGGGAACACCATATATTTT
17	TRBD1	TRBJ1-2	TRBV7-2	NA	CASSLPRTGEMSYGYTF	TGTGCCAGCAGCTTACCCAGGACAGGGGAGATGAGCTATGGCTACACCTTC
15	TRBD1	TRBJ1-6	TRBV6-5	few	CASSYMDRDNSPLHF	TGTGCCAGCAGTTATATGGACAGGGACAATTCACCCCTCCACTTT
15	NA	TRBJ1-1	TRBV28	NA	CASSLFPGLSTEAFF	TGTGCCAGCAGTTTATTTCCAGGACTGAGCACTGAAGCTTTCTTT
12	TRBD1	TRBJ2-7	TRBV7-9	NA	CASSGDSYEQYF	TGTGCCAGCAGCGGGGACAGCTACGAGCAGTACTTC
14	TRBD1	TRBJ2-3	TRBV27	NA	CASSLQGAKDTQYF	TGTGCCAGCAGTCTTCAGGGGGCGAAAGATACGCAGTATTTT
13	NA	TRBJ2-3	TRBV3-1/TRBV3-2	NA	CASSQNSPDTQYF	TGTGCCAGCAGCCAAAACTCTCCAGATACGCAGTATTTT
12	NA	TRBJ2-7	TRBV7-9	many	CASSLIGYEQYF	TGTGCCAGCAGCTTAATCGGCTACGAGCAGTACTTC
14	NA	TRBJ1-2	TRBV28	NA	CASSQSTQGDGYTF	TGTGCCAGCAGCCAGTCTACACAGGGAGATGGCTACACCTTC
13	NA	TRBJ1-1	TRBV6-2/TRBV6-3	NA	CASSNQHGTEAFF	TGTGCCAGCAGTAACCAGCACGGGACTGAAGCTTTCTTT
13	TRBD1	TRBJ2-3	TRBV7-2	NA	CASTRQGTDTQYF	TGTGCCAGCACAAGACAGGGGACAGATACGCAGTATTTT
13	TRBD2	TRBJ2-1	TRBV5-1	few	CASSSGGYNEQFF	TGCGCCAGCAGTAGCGGGGGCTACAATGAGCAGTTCTTC
12	NA	TRBJ1-2	TRBV29-1	NA	CSVVRGNYGYTF	TGCAGCGTTGTTCGGGGGAACTATGGCTACACCTTC